The 17 T cell receptor beta chains in this list originate from one sample, sequenced in a study of T cells in Graves' hyperthyroidism and ophthalmopathy. The CDR3 regions of TCR beta were amplified from RNA transcripts. Carried out on the TCR CDR3, a first-round RT-PCR used the HTBI primer set. TCRdb passed the multiplex PCR reads through MiXCR, listing each CDR3 protein once. The sample includes some 460,000 distinct CDR3 sequences, 15% to 18% seen only once; the top ten take roughly 7.4%. Source material: blood. The source is a woman aged 18-30 years with Graves' hyperthyroidism.

Worth noting for this clonotype: A much larger clone lies a single base off, so this may be a read error. The chain joins TRBV6-5 to TRBJ2-1; 10 bases align to TRBD2. J was trimmed by 4 bases and V by 0 bases; bases with no gene match: 6. CDR1 MNHEY and CDR2 SVGAGI come from the germline V gene. The CDR3 consists of 17 residues. CDR3 sequence reads: CASSYSPGTSVYNEQFF. The CDR3 DNA reads TGTGCCAGCAGTTACTCGCCCGGGACTAGCGTGTACAATGAGCAGTTCTTC.

This clonotype was counted ten times or more. V is TRBV28 and J is TRBJ1-5; D is unclear. Deletions cut 8 bases from V and 7 bases from J, with 21 bases between. The CDR3 extends over 15 amino acids. Germline values: CDR1 MDHEN, CDR2 SYDVKM. The CDR3 DNA reads as TGTGCCAGCTGGCCCTCCGGGCCCCGGGCCCAGCCCCAGCATTTT. As protein: CASWPSGPRAQPQHF.

This clonotype was observed at least ten times. The chain has TRBV3-1 and TRBJ2-2; 8 bases are a match to TRBD1. V lost 9 bases and J lost 6; bases outside the gene matches: 9. The CDR3 covers 14 residues. The V gene's germline CDR1 is LGHDT and CDR2 YNNKEL (reference sequence). The CDR3 here is CASYKQGGAGELFF. For the CDR3, the DNA is TGTGCCAGTTACAAACAGGGGGGCGCCGGGGAGCTGTTTTTT.

A word on this clonotype: Given a much more abundant clone one base away, this may be a read error. This chain links TRBV12-3 or TRBV12-4 with TRBJ2-5; tentative D call: TRBD2 (6 bases). The CDR3 extends over 16 amino acids. The CDR3, as DNA: TGTGCCAGCAGTTCGAGATCCGGAGGGGACCAAGAGACCCAGCACTTC. Protein sequence: CASSSRSGGDQETQHF.

This clonotype was counted at least ten times. This chain links TRBV15 with TRBJ2-1, with D maybe TRBD1 (6 bases). Germline V gene data show CDR1 as LNHNV and CDR2 as YYDKDF (reference sequence). The CDR3 spans 13 residues. The V and J ends lost 3 bases and 7 bases respectively, with 10 bases between them. CDR3: CATSRYRANEQFF. In DNA form, the CDR3 reads TGTGCCACCAGCAGGTACAGGGCGAATGAGCAGTTCTTC.

This clonotype was picked up a small number of times. CDR3 sequence: CASSVDEGLADTQYF. As DNA, the CDR3 is TGTGCCAGCAGCGTAGACGAGGGGTTGGCAGATACGCAGTATTTT. This chain connects TRBV9 to TRBJ2-3; either TRBD1 or TRBD2 may supply D (5 bases each). This CDR3 spans 15 amino acids. V was cut by 0 bases and J by 4 bases, with 12 bases left in between. Germline V CDR1 and CDR2: SGDLS, YYNGEE.

This clonotype has ten or more counts. The chain carries TRBV28 and TRBJ2-7; TRBD1 matches at 7 bases. In germline, CDR1 is MDHEN, CDR2 SYDVKM. V lost 6 bases to trimming and J lost 3 bases; unmatched junction nucleotides: 8. The CDR3 runs 14 residues. CDR3 loop: CASSLTGDLYEQYF. In DNA, the CDR3 is TGTGCCAGCAGCTTAACAGGGGACCTCTACGAGCAGTACTTC.

This clonotype has ten or more counts. This sequence joins TRBV5-6 and TRBJ1-2, with 7 bases that match TRBD1. CDR1 SGHDT and CDR2 YYEEEE come from the germline V gene. CDR3 length: 13 residues. Losses at the gene ends were 3 bases for V and 4 bases for J; bases not matched to a gene: 3. The CDR3: CASSSDRIYGYTF. In nucleotides, the CDR3 is TGTGCCAGCAGCTCGGACAGGATCTATGGCTACACCTTC.

In this sample, this clonotype turned up many times. The CDR3 bases are TGTGCCAGCAGTTATCCCGTGACAGGGGGCAATTCACCCCTCCACTTT. Protein: CASSYPVTGGNSPLHF. The chain has TRBV6-1 and TRBJ1-6; 10 bases map to TRBD1. Trimming cost V 5 bases and J 7 bases; bases outside gene matches: 8. The V gene's germline CDR1 is MNHNS and CDR2 SASEGT. CDR3 size: 16 residues.

V gene TRBV20-1 combines with J gene TRBJ1-5; tentatively, D is TRBD1 (5 bases). This CDR3 is built from 12 residues. Per germline, CDR1 DFQATT and CDR2 SNEGSKA (reference sequence). Trimming removed 3 bases at V and 6 bases at J, with 9 bases between. The CDR3 coding sequence is TGCAGTGCTAGTCAGGGTTTTCAGCCCCAGCATTTT. As protein: CSASQGFQPQHF.

V usage is TRBV19 and J usage is TRBJ2-1; D is unclear. Germline loops: CDR1 LNHDA, CDR2 SQIVND (reference sequence). Between the trimmed V and J ends, which lost 1 base and 11 bases, there was a span of 9 bases. CDR3 length: 12 residues. The CDR3 bases are TGTGCCAGTAGTATAGGAAGCGTGCAGCAGTTCTTC. This sequence encodes CASSIGSVQQFF.

This clonotype has ten or more counts. CDR3 in amino acids: CATSAEGRGGVGAYNEQFF. DNA of the CDR3: TGTGCCACCAGTGCCGAGGGCAGGGGGGGGGTAGGAGCGTACAATGAGCAGTTCTTC. The chain couples TRBV24-1 to TRBJ2-1; D is possibly TRBD1 or TRBD2 (7 bases each). The V end lost 5 bases, the J end lost 4 bases, and 26 bases lay between the germline ends. This CDR3 has 19 amino acids. Germline values: CDR1 KGHDR, CDR2 SFDVKD.

This clonotype was recorded many times. The chain joins TRBV2 to TRBJ2-5; a possible D gene is TRBD1 (5 bases). CDR3 length equals 13 residues. Germline V gene lookup returns CDR1 SNHLY and CDR2 FYNNEI. Trimming removed 4 bases at V and 2 bases at J, with 8 bases between. As DNA, the CDR3 is TGTGCCAGCAGTGGGTACAGGCAAGAGACCCAGTACTTC. Translating gives CASSGYRQETQYF. The entire variable domain, with the rest obtained from reference TRBV2 and TRBJ2-5, is as follows: EPEVTQTPSHQVTQMGQEVILRCVPISNHLYFYWYRQILGQKVEFLVSFYNNEISEKSEIFDDQFSVERPDGSNFTLKIRSTKLEDSAMYFCASSGYRQETQYFGPGTRLLVL.

This clonotype was observed at least ten times. The chain is built from TRBV5-1 and TRBJ2-1; 13 bases fit TRBD2. Germline trimming cut 4 bases from V and 7 bases from J; bases unmatched to any gene: 5. This CDR3 spans 15 amino acids. Germline assignment: CDR1 SGHRS and CDR2 YFSETQ. CDR3 sequence (DNA): TGCGCCAGCAGCCCTGGGACTAGCGGGACTAATGAGCAGTTCTTC. Amino acid sequence: CASSPGTSGTNEQFF. The variable domain in full, with the rest retrieved from reference TRBV5-1 and TRBJ2-1, is KAGVTQTPRYLIKTRGQQVTLSCSPISGHRSVSWYQQTPGQGLQFLFEYFSETQRNKGNFPGRFSGRQFSNSRSEMNVSTLELGDSALYLCASSPGTSGTNEQFFGPGTRLTVL.

This clonotype was counted at least ten times. This chain links TRBV2 with TRBJ2-7, with TRBD1 identical over 11 bases. Germline trimming cut 2 bases from V and 3 bases from J; bases unmatched to any gene: 3. The CDR3 spans 15 residues. CDR1 SNHLY and CDR2 FYNNEI come from the germline V gene. In nucleotides, the CDR3 is TGTGCCAGCAGTGAAAGGACAGGGGGCCTCTACGAGCAGTACTTC. Translated, it gives CASSERTGGLYEQYF.

The V call is TRBV9, the J call TRBJ1-3; possibly TRBD1 for D (6 bases). The CDR3 runs to 14 residues. The germline gives CDR1 SGDLS, CDR2 YYNGEE. Trimming removed 4 bases at V and 2 bases at J, with 10 bases between. The CDR3 DNA reads TGTGCCAGCAGCACAGGGAGCCCTGGAAACACCATATATTTT. Translated, it gives CASSTGSPGNTIYF.

The V call is TRBV2, the J call TRBJ2-2; either TRBD1 or TRBD2 may supply D (6 bases each). This CDR3 spans 15 amino acids. CDR1 and CDR2 from the germline V gene are SNHLY and FYNNEI. Trimming stripped 4 bases from V and 5 bases from J, with 14 bases between. CDR3 sequence reads: CASSAETGATGELFF. CDR3 nucleotides: TGTGCCAGCAGTGCTGAGACGGGGGCGACCGGGGAGCTGTTTTTT.